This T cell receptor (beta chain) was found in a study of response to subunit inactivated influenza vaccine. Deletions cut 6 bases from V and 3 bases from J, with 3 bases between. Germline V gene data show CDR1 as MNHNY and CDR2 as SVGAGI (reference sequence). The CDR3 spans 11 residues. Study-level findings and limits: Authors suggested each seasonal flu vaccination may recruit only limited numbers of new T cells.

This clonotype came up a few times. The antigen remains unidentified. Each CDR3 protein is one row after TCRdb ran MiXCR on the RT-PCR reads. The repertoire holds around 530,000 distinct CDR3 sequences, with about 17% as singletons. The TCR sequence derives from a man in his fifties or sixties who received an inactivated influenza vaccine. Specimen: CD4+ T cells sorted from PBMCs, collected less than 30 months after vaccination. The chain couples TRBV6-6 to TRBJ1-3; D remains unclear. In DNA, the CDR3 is TGTGCCAGCAGAGATGGAAACACCATATATTTT. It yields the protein CASRDGNTIYF.